The T cell receptor (beta chain) under discussion was sequenced for a study of T-cell memory formation after mild COVID-19 (dated by TCRdb to the early 2020s). With regard to the full study: TCR sequence clusters from the two donors were largely donor specific. Longitudinal TCRalpha and TCRbeta repertoire sequencing tracked T-cell clones expanding and contracting after mild COVID-19 in two donors. The cohort was made up of two young adult volunteers, one female and one male, who were previously healthy. Here is what the overall study found, with its caveats: Only two mild cases were covered in the study, and larger cohorts including severe cases with pre-infection samples were considered necessary. SARS-CoV-2 specificity was not confirmed for the second-wave clones peaking on day 37. From day 15 to 85, contracting clones showed balanced CD4/CD8 phenotypes, whereas a second wave of clones that expanded from day 15 to 37 leaned towards CD4+. Contracting CD4+ clones were found mainly in CM and EM memory subsets, while CD8+ clones were enriched in EMRA. Some responding clones were found in pre-infection memory, which suggests that pre-existing cross-reactive memory T cells took part in the SARS-CoV-2 response.

Instrument on record: Illumina NovaSeq 6000. Using 5'RACE with constant-segment primers, TCRalpha and TCRbeta cDNA libraries were constructed, with sample barcodes and unique molecular identifiers added in the process. RNA was extracted from every sample with Trizol reagent. Library amplification was performed in two PCR steps, and a second sample barcode and Illumina TruSeq adapters were introduced in the second step. Sequencing of libraries was performed on an Illumina NovaSeq with 2 x 150 bp paired-end reads. The source study handled its data this way. With migec v1.2.7, reads were demultiplexed and then collapsed into UMI-guided consensus sequences. Using mixcr v2.1.11, UMI consensuses were aligned to TRA and TRB V and J templates and then assembled into clonotypes. A clonotype was counted as expanded or contracted only when both edgeR and NoisET called the clonotype significant, with the noise models trained on biological replicates. For edgeR calls, the thresholds were a false discovery rate-adjusted p below 0.01 and a log2 fold-change of 1. PCA with hierarchical clustering of max-normalized trajectories of the 1000 most abundant clonotypes was used as exploratory dynamics analysis. Each responding clone was given a CD4 or CD8 phenotype based on the CD4+ and CD8+ repertoires, which had been sequenced separately. Through fastp at Q25 and MiXCR, TCRdb rebuilt clones from the public reads, retaining in-frame beta chains. Each record represents a unique CDR3 protein, reported with the most common genes and DNA among its rows. It is TCRdb's table, rather than the study itself, that gives the V and J calls and clone size. The sample table records around 340,000 distinct CDR3 sequences; roughly 13% of these occur just once. The ten most abundant clones make up about 20% of the sample.

Ficoll-Paque density gradient centrifugation was the method used to isolate PBMCs. In regard to this clonotype: Its antigen is currently not known. The input lacks base qualities; no much larger clone sits a single base away.

V gives up 5 bases and J gives up 0 bases, and the segment between their germline ends measures 14 bases. Its CDR3 holds 16 amino acids, cysteine through phenylalanine. Just the 48-base CDR3 DNA is kept, in frame starting at base 1. From a lookup of the germline V gene, CDR1 and CDR2 are SGHTA and FQGNSA. The receptor comes from a man aged 18 to 30 who had mild COVID-19 (a few samples of this study predate the infection). The sample titles of this study are shuffled in the database, so cell type and time point are left out; the donor was told from shared clones. Material: PBMCs or a T cell subset sorted from them (not recorded which). The chain is assembled from TRBV7-2 and TRBJ2-1, and perhaps TRBD2 as D gene, on 5 matching bases. The DNA is TGTGCCAGCAGCCCCCAAGCGGAAAGCTCCTACAATGAGCAGTTCTTC. Translated, it reads CASSPQAESSYNEQFF.